A single TCR beta chain is shown here with its context. The sample is drawn from a study of blood T cell repertoires in COVID-19. The CDR3 has 17 residues. Trimming removed 5 bases from V and 0 bases from J, with 17 bases in between. Germline assignment: CDR1 MDHEN and CDR2 SYDVKM. TCRdb's table, derived via immunoSEQ multiplex PCR, lists solely in-frame clones and lacks some. The table includes 150,000 to 200,000 clones, about 84% detected once. The specimen was peripheral blood. This sequence joins TRBV28 and TRBJ1-5, with D maybe TRBD1 (6 bases). The receptor was derived from a woman aged 30 to 39 with acute or convalescent COVID-19. The CDR3 DNA sequence: TGTGCCAGCAGTCAAACATGGGCCAGGGGTAGCAATCAGCCCCAGCATTTT. Translating gives CASSQTWARGSNQPQHF.